These T cell receptor beta chains were read from a single sample in a study of CD8 T cells in ankylosing spondylitis. Using its own MiXCR run on the 5' RACE reads, TCRdb lists one record per CDR3 protein. The sample lists roughly 13,000 distinct CDR3 sequences; over 2.5% were seen once. Sequencing was performed on blood, either unsorted or a sorted T cell fraction (not recorded which). The receptors derive from a male donor with ankylosing spondylitis or in good health (not recorded which). CDR3s include the opening cysteine and the closing phenylalanine or tryptophan. D genes are given only for firm matches.

V gene,D gene,J gene,CDR3 protein
TRBV9,TRBD2,TRBJ2-1,CASSVRWGGSYNEQFF
TRBV9,.,TRBJ2-1,CASSVAGVGNEQFF
TRBV9,.,TRBJ2-7,CASSASEGLREQYF
TRBV9,.,TRBJ1-6,CASSQGRGSNSPLHF
TRBV9,TRBD1,TRBJ2-7,CASSTADRGYEQYF
TRBV9,.,TRBJ2-6,CASSVDTAVSGANVLTF
TRBV9,.,TRBJ2-2,CASSGAGHTGELFF
TRBV9,TRBD1,TRBJ2-7,CASSVAWDSSYEQYF
TRBV9,TRBD2,TRBJ2-5,CASSAGLAGGQGYLETQYF
TRBV9,TRBD2,TRBJ2-3,CASSVLAGSADTQYF
TRBV9,TRBD2,TRBJ2-3,CASSVEAGGPSDTQYF
TRBV9,.,TRBJ1-4,CASSVAPVTGSPEKLFF
TRBV9,TRBD2,TRBJ2-3,CASSVVLAGADTQYF
TRBV9,TRBD2,TRBJ2-3,CASSVKGGAGEGADTQYF
TRBV9,TRBD1,TRBJ1-6,CASSVGAGGAAPLHF
TRBV9,TRBD1,TRBJ2-2,CASREGQANTGELFF
TRBV9,.,TRBJ2-6,CASSVDIRTGAGANVLTF
TRBV9,.,TRBJ2-3,CASSVGPQGTTQYF
TRBV9,TRBD1,TRBJ2-1,CASSPRTGSLYQSSYNEQFF
TRBV9,TRBD2,TRBJ2-3,CASSSSGTSVQDTQYF
TRBV9,TRBD2,TRBJ2-1,CASSVGLAGEYNEQFF
TRBV9,.,TRBJ1-1,CASSPLQEAFF
TRBV9,.,TRBJ2-3,CASSVSHTQYF
TRBV9,TRBD2,TRBJ2-7,CASSPSGPYEQYF